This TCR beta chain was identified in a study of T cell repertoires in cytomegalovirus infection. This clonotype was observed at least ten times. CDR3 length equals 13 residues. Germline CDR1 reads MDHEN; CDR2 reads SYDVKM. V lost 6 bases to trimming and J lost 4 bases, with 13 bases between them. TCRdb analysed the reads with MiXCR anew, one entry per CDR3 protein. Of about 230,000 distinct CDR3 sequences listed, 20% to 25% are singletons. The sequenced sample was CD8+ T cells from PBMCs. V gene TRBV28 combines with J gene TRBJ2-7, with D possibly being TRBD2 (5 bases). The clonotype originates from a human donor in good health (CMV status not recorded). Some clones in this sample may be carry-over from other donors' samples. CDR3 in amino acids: CASRDTGEYEQYF. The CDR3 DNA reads TGTGCCAGCAGAGATACCGGGGAATACGAGCAGTACTTC. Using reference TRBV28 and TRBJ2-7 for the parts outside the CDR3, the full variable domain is DVKVTQSSRYLVKRTGEKVFLECVQDMDHENMFWYRQDPGLGLRLIYFSYDVKMKEKGDIPEGYSVSREKKERFSLILESASTNQTSMYLCASRDTGEYEQYFGPGTRLTVT.